These T cell receptor beta chains were read from a single sample in a study of T cell changes during pregnancy in multiple sclerosis. TCRdb's copy holds only in-frame clones and misses some; the assay was immunoSEQ multiplex PCR. The data contain roughly 84,000 clones, 90% to 95% of them singletons. The material sequenced was peripheral blood, taken in the third trimester of pregnancy. All receptors derive from a female donor in good health, enrolled as a control in a pregnancy study. The CDR3 runs from the conserved cysteine through the conserved F or W. D genes are given only for firm matches. Clone size is stated in some rows and not others, as once, few, many or a class when expanded.

j_call v_call clone_size cdr3_length d_call cdr3_aa cdr3_nt
TRBJ1-3 TRBV13 NA 15 NA CASSLLLGRGNTIYF TGTGCCAGCAGCTTGCTACTAGGGAGAGGAAACACCATATATTTT
TRBJ1-1 TRBV30 NA 13 NA CAWRLQGYTEAFF TGTGCCTGGAGGCTCCAGGGGTACACTGAAGCTTTCTTT
TRBJ1-5 TRBV4-1 NA 14 NA CASSQGTVNQPQHF TGCGCCAGCAGCCAAGGGACAGTAAATCAGCCCCAGCATTTT
TRBJ1-2 TRBV28 NA 14 NA CASSWSGADYGYTF TGTGCCAGCAGTTGGTCAGGGGCTGACTATGGCTACACCTTC
TRBJ2-5 TRBV5-4 NA 12 NA CASSFREETQYF TGTGCCAGCAGCTTTCGGGAAGAGACCCAGTACTTC
TRBJ2-2 TRBV19 NA 16 TRBD2 CASTKVVAGAPGELFF TGTGCCAGTACCAAAGTGGTAGCGGGGGCTCCCGGGGAGCTGTTTTTT
TRBJ2-7 TRBV5-1 few 12 TRBD1 CASRDREYEQYF TGCGCCAGCAGAGACAGGGAATACGAGCAGTACTTC
TRBJ2-2 TRBV6-6 NA 14 TRBD2 CASSYRGDTGELFF TGTGCCAGCAGTTACCGGGGGGACACCGGGGAGCTGTTTTTT
TRBJ2-7 TRBV7-2 NA 18 TRBD2 CASSNPGEGGRGDYEQYF TGTGCCAGCAGTAACCCGGGGGAGGGAGGGCGGGGTGACTACGAGCAGTACTTC
TRBJ2-5 TRBV10-3 NA 13 NA CAISVGGQETQYF TGTGCCATCAGTGTAGGGGGCCAAGAGACCCAGTACTTC
TRBJ2-1 TRBV28 NA 16 NA CASSFLAGIGYNEQFF TGTGCCAGCAGTTTTCTGGCGGGAATAGGGTACAATGAGCAGTTCTTC
TRBJ2-1 TRBV2 NA 13 TRBD1 CASGRQGNNEQFF TGTGCCAGCGGACGACAGGGAAACAATGAGCAGTTCTTC
TRBJ2-3 TRBV7-9 NA 13 NA CASSFGDTDTQYF TGTGCCAGCAGCTTCGGGGACACAGATACGCAGTATTTT
TRBJ1-4 TRBV15 NA 17 TRBD1 CATSRDPGTAINEKLFF TGTGCCACCAGCAGAGATCCCGGGACAGCAATTAATGAAAAACTGTTTTTT
TRBJ2-1 TRBV30 NA 12 NA CAWTPLSNVQFF TGTGCCTGGACCCCTCTAAGCAACGTGCAGTTCTTC
TRBJ2-5 TRBV2 NA 14 NA CASNYVGGRETQYF TGTGCCAGCAATTATGTGGGGGGAAGAGAGACCCAGTACTTC
TRBJ1-1 TRBV4-1 NA 19 TRBD1 CASSQALPSDRARWPEAFF TGCGCCAGCAGCCAAGCACTGCCCAGCGACAGGGCTCGGTGGCCTGAAGCTTTCTTT
TRBJ2-1 TRBV6-1 NA 15 TRBD2 CASSGGLAEYNEQFF TGTGCCAGCAGTGGGGGACTAGCGGAGTACAATGAGCAGTTCTTC
TRBJ1-1 TRBV18 NA 14 TRBD1 CASSPGQLNTEAFF TGTGCCAGCTCACCGGGACAGTTGAACACTGAAGCTTTCTTT
TRBJ2-7 TRBV28 NA 15 NA CASSLGRDPSYEQYF TGTGCCAGCAGTTTAGGGCGGGACCCCTCCTACGAGCAGTACTTC
TRBJ2-7 TRBV2 NA 12 NA CASSEGYDEQYF TGTGCCAGCAGTGAGGGCTATGACGAGCAGTACTTC
TRBJ2-7 TRBV6-6 NA 13 NA CASSYDTHYEQYF TGTGCCAGCAGTTACGACACGCACTACGAGCAGTACTTC
TRBJ2-3 TRBV27 NA 17 TRBD2 CASSRPAFGSGIDTQYF TGTGCCAGCAGCCGGCCTGCCTTCGGGAGCGGGATTGATACGCAGTATTTT
TRBJ1-2 TRBV6-5 NA 14 NA CASSRTAANYGYTF TGTGCCAGCAGTAGGACAGCCGCTAACTATGGCTACACCTTC
TRBJ1-4 TRBV6-5 NA 14 NA CASSNRATNEKLFF TGTGCCAGCAGCAACAGAGCAACTAATGAAAAACTGTTTTTT
TRBJ2-1 TRBV19 NA 15 NA CASSITGSGYNEQFF TGTGCCAGTAGTATTACCGGGAGCGGCTACAATGAGCAGTTCTTC
TRBJ2-7 TRBV5-1 NA 14 NA CASRDLSGSYEQYF TGCGCCAGCCGGGATTTGTCAGGATCCTACGAGCAGTACTTC
TRBJ1-5 TRBV19 few 13 NA CASRLGGDQPQHF TGTGCCTCACGCCTAGGCGGAGATCAGCCCCAGCATTTT
TRBJ2-5 TRBV6-5 NA 12 TRBD1 CASGDRQETQYF TGTGCCAGCGGGGACAGACAAGAGACCCAGTACTTC
TRBJ1-1 TRBV7-9 NA 13 NA CASSLEQGVGAFF TGTGCCAGCAGCTTAGAACAGGGAGTAGGAGCTTTCTTT
TRBJ2-5 TRBV27 NA 15 NA CASSPPTGARETQYF TGTGCCAGCAGTCCCCCGACAGGAGCTCGGGAGACCCAGTACTTC
TRBJ2-7 TRBV5-1 NA 13 NA CASSLVLDDEQYF TGCGCCAGCAGCTTGGTACTAGACGACGAGCAGTACTTC
TRBJ2-5 TRBV9 NA 14 NA CASSPPSSSETQYF TGTGCCAGCAGCCCCCCCTCGAGCTCGGAGACCCAGTACTTC
TRBJ2-7 TRBV7-2 NA 19 TRBD2 CASSLPGAPSCGRPYEQYF TGTGCCAGCAGCCTACCAGGGGCCCCCTCTTGCGGGAGGCCCTACGAGCAGTACTTC
TRBJ2-7 TRBV4-1 NA 16 TRBD1 CASSQPPGTGNYEQYF TGCGCCAGCAGCCAACCCCCGGGGACAGGGAACTACGAGCAGTACTTC
TRBJ1-4 TRBV5-4 NA 14 NA CASSFDRANEKLFF TGTGCCAGCAGCTTCGACAGAGCTAATGAAAAACTGTTTTTT
TRBJ1-4 TRBV6-6 NA 15 TRBD1 CASSYTGQGYEKLFF TGTGCCAGCAGTTACACGGGACAGGGCTACGAAAAACTGTTTTTT
TRBJ1-2 TRBV7-9 NA 13 NA CASSLGGSYGYTF TGTGCCAGCAGCTTAGGAGGGTCCTATGGCTACACCTTC
TRBJ1-5 TRBV5-1 NA 16 TRBD1 CASSLTGGRSNQPQHF TGCGCCAGCAGCTTGACAGGGGGCCGGAGCAATCAGCCCCAGCATTTT
TRBJ1-1 TRBV10-3 NA 14 NA CAIKFSEMNTEAFF TGTGCCATCAAATTCTCAGAAATGAACACTGAAGCTTTCTTT
TRBJ2-1 TRBV29-1 NA 14 TRBD2 CSVAQAGGYNEQFF TGCAGCGTTGCCCAAGCGGGAGGCTACAATGAGCAGTTCTTC
TRBJ2-7 TRBV28 NA 14 NA CASSFWEADYEQYF TGTGCCAGCAGTTTTTGGGAGGCTGACTACGAGCAGTACTTC
TRBJ2-1 TRBV19 NA 15 NA CASSIGGTTYNEQFF TGTGCCAGTAGTATAGGTGGAACTACGTACAATGAGCAGTTCTTC
TRBJ2-5 TRBV4-1 once 16 TRBD2 CASSQSGTSGSETQYF TGCGCCAGCAGCCAATCCGGGACTAGCGGGAGTGAGACCCAGTACTTC
TRBJ2-7 TRBV28 NA 13 TRBD1 CASYEGTGREQYF TGTGCCAGCTACGAAGGGACAGGGAGGGAGCAGTACTTC
TRBJ2-5 TRBV5-1 NA 13 NA CASSRDTQETQYF TGCGCCAGCAGCCGGGACACCCAGGAGACCCAGTACTTC
TRBJ1-4 TRBV5-6 NA 14 TRBD1 CASSSGTGEEKLFF TGTGCCAGCAGCTCTGGGACAGGGGAGGAAAAACTGTTTTTT
TRBJ2-7 TRBV5-1 NA 15 TRBD2 CASSGTSGRSYEQYF TGCGCCAGCAGCGGGACTAGCGGTCGCTCCTACGAGCAGTACTTC
TRBJ2-7 TRBV28 NA 13 NA CASSPEGVYEQYF TGTGCCAGCAGCCCTGAAGGGGTCTACGAGCAGTACTTC
TRBJ2-3 TRBV9 NA 15 TRBD1 CASSFAGQGPDTQYF TGTGCCAGCAGCTTCGCCGGACAGGGACCAGATACGCAGTATTTT
TRBJ2-7 TRBV20-1 NA 11 NA CSADSTYEQYF TGCAGTGCAGACAGTACCTACGAGCAGTACTTC
TRBJ2-5 TRBV2 NA 13 NA CASSLPFRETQYF TGTGCCAGCAGTCTACCCTTCCGAGAGACCCAGTACTTC
TRBJ1-1 TRBV5-4 NA 13 NA CASIKDKNTEAFF TGTGCCAGCATCAAGGACAAGAACACTGAAGCTTTCTTT
TRBJ2-7 TRBV14 NA 16 TRBD2 CASSREGLANSYEQYF TGTGCCAGCAGCCGGGAGGGACTAGCGAACAGCTACGAGCAGTACTTC
TRBJ2-5 TRBV6-1 NA 14 NA CASSELGNGETQYF TGTGCCAGCAGTGAATTGGGCAATGGGGAGACCCAGTACTTC
TRBJ1-5 TRBV15 once 15 TRBD1 CATSRGTGGGQPQHF TGTGCCACCAGCAGAGGGACAGGGGGCGGTCAGCCCCAGCATTTT
TRBJ2-1 TRBV7-7 NA 13 TRBD1 CASSLGQDNEQFF TGTGCTAGCAGCCTGGGACAGGACAATGAGCAGTTCTTC
TRBJ2-1 TRBV19 NA 17 TRBD2 CASSIVPAGEGKNEQFF TGTGCCAGTAGTATAGTCCCAGCGGGAGAAGGTAAAAATGAGCAGTTCTTC